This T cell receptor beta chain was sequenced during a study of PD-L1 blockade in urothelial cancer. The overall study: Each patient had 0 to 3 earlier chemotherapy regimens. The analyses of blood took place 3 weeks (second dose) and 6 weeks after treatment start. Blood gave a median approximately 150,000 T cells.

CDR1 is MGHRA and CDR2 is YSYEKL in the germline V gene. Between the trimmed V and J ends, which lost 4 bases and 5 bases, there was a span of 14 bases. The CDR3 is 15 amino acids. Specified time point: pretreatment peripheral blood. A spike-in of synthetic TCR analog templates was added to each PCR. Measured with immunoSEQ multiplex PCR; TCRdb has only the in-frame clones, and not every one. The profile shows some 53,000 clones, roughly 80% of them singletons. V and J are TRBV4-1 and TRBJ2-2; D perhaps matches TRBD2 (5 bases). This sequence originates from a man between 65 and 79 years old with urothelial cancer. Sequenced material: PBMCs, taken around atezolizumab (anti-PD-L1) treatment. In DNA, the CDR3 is TGCGCCAGCAGCCCCCTGCCAGGAGGAACCGGGGAGCTGTTTTTT. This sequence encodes CASSPLPGGTGELFF.